This T cell receptor beta chain was documented in a study of identical twins (dated by TCRdb to 2015 to 2016). Regarding the research as a whole: The study deep-sequenced TCR alpha and beta repertoires from monozygotic twins, unrelated adults of various ages and cord blood to test whether fetal clonotypes persist. To rule out contamination, the twin experiments were replicated at different times with different library preparation protocols. The investigation overall reported the following: Recombination models systematically underestimated out-of-frame TCR alpha sharing in monozygotic twins but agreed with sharing between unrelated individuals. Invariant T cells such as MAIT and iNKT could partly confound zero-insertion analyses, though diverse VJ usage argued against this for most clonotypes. Fewer insertions were carried by abundant cord blood beta clonotypes; a weaker similar trend was observed in young adult naive repertoires, while no such trend was observed in memory repertoires. Compared with coincidental sharing between unrelated individuals, out-of-frame TCR alpha sequences shared between twins had an excess of sequences with low generation probability. A weaker excess of twin sharing was found in beta out-of-frame sequences because the signal-to-noise ratio was lowered by fewer shared sequences. Because the same donors could not be followed over many years, conclusions were based on cross-sectional statistical analysis.

Every donor in the study was a healthy Caucasian. Three pairs of female monozygotic twins, all aged about 18 to 29 years, made up the twin cohort. Positive isolation kits from Invitrogen were used to isolate CD4+ and CD8+ T cell populations. From cysteine to phenylalanine, the CDR3 is 14 amino acids long. Solely the CDR3 DNA is kept, with 42 bases framed from the first base. CDR1 and CDR2 are read off the germline V gene as MDHEN and SYDVKM. The V end loses 6 bases and the J end loses 0 bases, and a stretch of 12 bases separates them. Turning to this clonotype: The antigen it binds to is not known. No base quality information exists; no much larger clone differs at one position.

The library relied on 5' RACE. The reads were generated on an Illumina HiSeq 2000. A universal primer binding site was introduced by template switching, and a unique molecular identifier was present in the final cDNA, enabling accurate counting of TCR cDNA molecules. Specific primers in the conserved constant-segment region were used to synthesize first-strand cDNA for TCR alpha and beta chains. To control for contamination, every cDNA library was double barcoded, receiving both a SMART-Mk sample barcode and Illumina barcodes. TruSeq adapter sequences and Illumina sample barcodes were added in two successive PCR steps. Sequencing of the TCR alpha and beta cDNA libraries was done on the Illumina HiSeq platform using custom primers. In the source study's methods: MiGEC was used to process raw reads and extract unique molecular identifiers, and MiXCR was used to find CDR3 positions. For each individual, recombination models were inferred using an EM algorithm with the repgenHMM and IGoR tools. Shared clonotype analysis was performed with the tcR package in R, normalizing sharing by the product of cloneset sizes. To study raw recombination without the effects of thymic and clonal selection, out-of-frame nonproductive sequences were analyzed. Using fastp at Q25 and MiXCR, TCRdb reprocessed the public reads and kept productive beta chains. Rows merge per CDR3 protein into single entries with the most common DNA and genes. TCRdb's processing, not the authors' own work, is the source of the V and J calls. This sample gives hundreds of thousands of distinct CDR3 sequences in total; about 20% of them show up just once. Jointly, the top ten make up 0.45% to 0.5% of the sample.

The same sample was also used in a study of yellow fever vaccine responses in identical twins. As noted in the second study: The T cell response to vaccination in identical twins was reported by the authors to appear partly convergent and partly personalized. In the study, vaccine-responding T cell clones were precisely tracked in identical twins.

Material: CD4+ T cells sorted from blood. The source is a woman aged 18-29 years in good health. This chain is built from TRBV28 and TRBJ2-7, with TRBD2 perhaps the D gene, on 6 matching bases. CDR3 reads: CASRSGGSSYEQYF. The DNA reads TGTGCCAGCAGATCCGGGGGAAGCTCCTACGAGCAGTACTTC.